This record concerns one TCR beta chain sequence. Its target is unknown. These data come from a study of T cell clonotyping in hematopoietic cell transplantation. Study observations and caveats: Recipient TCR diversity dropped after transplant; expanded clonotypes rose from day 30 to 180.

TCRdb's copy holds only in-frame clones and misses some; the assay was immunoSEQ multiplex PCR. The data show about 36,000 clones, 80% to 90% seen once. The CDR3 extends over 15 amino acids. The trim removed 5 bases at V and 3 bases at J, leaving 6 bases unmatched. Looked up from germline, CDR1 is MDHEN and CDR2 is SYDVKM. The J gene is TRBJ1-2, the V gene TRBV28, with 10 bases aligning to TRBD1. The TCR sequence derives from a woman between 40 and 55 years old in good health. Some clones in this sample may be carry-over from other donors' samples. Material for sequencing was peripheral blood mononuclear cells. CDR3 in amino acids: CASSPTGQGDYGYTF. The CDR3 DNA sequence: TGTGCCAGCAGTCCCACAGGACAGGGGGACTATGGCTACACCTTC.